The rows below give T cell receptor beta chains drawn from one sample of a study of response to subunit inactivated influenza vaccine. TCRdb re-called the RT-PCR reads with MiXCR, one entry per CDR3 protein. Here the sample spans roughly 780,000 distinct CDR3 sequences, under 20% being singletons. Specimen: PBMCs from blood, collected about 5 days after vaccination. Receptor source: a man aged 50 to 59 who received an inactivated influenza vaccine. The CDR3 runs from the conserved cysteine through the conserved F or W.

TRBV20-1 CSASDPGSGTGELFF
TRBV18 CASSSPSTGIAGELFF
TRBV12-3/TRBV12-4 CASRGDRGNGYNEQFF
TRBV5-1 CASSSGAAGGETQYF
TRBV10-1 CASSNRGLGPDTQYF
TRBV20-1 CSASGRLGETQYF
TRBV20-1 CSATGTGGWGTEAFF
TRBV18 CASSPPGQKAYEQYF
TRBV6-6 CASSKGASYEQYF
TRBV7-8 CASSTYRDNLQETQYF
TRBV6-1 CASSPLRGQQSKNYGYTF
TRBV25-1 CASSWDSLDSYEQYF
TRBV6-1 CASRPDRVWTGELFF
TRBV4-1 CASSQERDRGDHEQFF
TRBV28 CASSPRGAPSYEQYF
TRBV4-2 CASSQEPGTGVRAFF
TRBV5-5 CASSPREGAFNTEAFF
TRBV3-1 CASSQEGQIYTDTQYF
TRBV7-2 CASSLTSGGHNEQFF
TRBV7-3 CASSLNWLVGEGWGANVLTF